The 14 T cell receptor beta chains listed next were all sequenced from one sample in a study of PD-L1 blockade in urothelial cancer (dated by TCRdb to the late 2010s). Library preparation was by the immunoSEQ multiplex PCR assay. The immuneACCESS repertoire file appears here via TCRdb, limited to in-frame rearrangements. These files lack a portion of the clones; in checked studies, under half of the deficit traces to unresolved V genes, and the cause of the others is not known. The sample data list roughly 45,000 clones, and 83% of these were observed just once. In total, the top ten clones hold more than 13% of the sample. Per the publication, the time point label means: peripheral blood 6 weeks after treatment start. Sequencing used PBMCs, obtained around atezolizumab (anti-PD-L1) treatment. The source is a man aged 55 to 70 with urothelial cancer.

V and J are TRBV4-1 and TRBJ2-5, with a possible D match to TRBD1 (5 bases). From germline, CDR1 is MGHRA and CDR2 YSYEKL. The CDR3 covers 14 residues. V lost 2 bases to trimming and J lost 2 bases, with 9 bases between them. The CDR3 DNA reads as TGCGCCAGCAGCCAATCAGGGATTCAAGAGACCCAGTACTTC. This codes for CASSQSGIQETQYF.

The CDR3 nucleotides read TGTGCCAGTCGAAGGGGGGGGGCCCCTAATGAGCAGTTCTTC. It is translated as CASRRGGAPNEQFF. This chain connects TRBV19 to TRBJ2-1, with a tentative D call TRBD2 (7 bases). Trimming shortened V by 8 bases and J by 7 bases, and 18 bases separated the two germline ends. CDR1 and CDR2 from the germline V gene are LNHDA and SQIVND (reference sequence). The CDR3 contains 14 residues.

The CDR3 region is CASSPQGARGNEQFF. In DNA, the CDR3 is TGTGCCAGCTCTCCCCAGGGGGCGCGCGGCAATGAGCAGTTCTTC. The chain joins TRBV18 to TRBJ2-1, with 8 bases identical to TRBD1. The germline CDR1 and CDR2 sequences are KGHSH and LQKENI. This CDR3 comprises 15 residues. The J segment lost 6 bases and the V segment lost 6 bases, leaving 10 bases of the junction unmatched.

The J gene is TRBJ1-2, the V gene TRBV7-3, with a tentative D call TRBD1 (5 bases). The CDR3 is made up of 13 amino acids. The germline V gene has CDR1 SGHTA and CDR2 FQGTGA. V was cut by 3 bases and J by 4 bases, with 9 bases left in between. As DNA, the CDR3 is TGTGCCAGCAGCTTGCAAAGGGGCTATGGCTACACCTTC. It specifies CASSLQRGYGYTF.

The rearrangement joins TRBV19 to TRBJ1-1; 8 bases map to TRBD1. The germline V gene encodes CDR1 LNHDA and CDR2 SQIVND (reference sequence). Trimming removed 2 bases from V and 5 bases from J; junction bases left unmatched: 10. This CDR3 region has 16 residues. CDR3 amino acids: CASSIWAGGAWTEAFF. In nucleotides, the CDR3 is TGTGCCAGTAGTATATGGGCAGGGGGCGCGTGGACTGAAGCTTTCTTT. The whole variable domain, remainder taken from reference TRBV19 and TRBJ1-1, is DGGITQSPKYLFRKEGQNVTLSCEQNLNHDAMYWYRQDPGQGLRLIYYSQIVNDFQKGDIAEGYSVSREKKESFPLTVTSAQKNPTAFYLCASSIWAGGAWTEAFFGQGTRLTVV.

V usage is TRBV5-1 and J usage is TRBJ2-1, with D maybe TRBD2 (5 bases). Germline CDR1 reads SGHRS; CDR2 reads YFSETQ. This CDR3 is built from 13 residues. V gave up 0 bases and J gave up 7 bases, with 8 bases separating them. Here the CDR3 reads CASSLVGGNEQFF. In nucleotides, the CDR3 is TGCGCCAGCAGCTTGGTGGGCGGGAATGAGCAGTTCTTC.

The chain couples TRBV5-1 to TRBJ2-7; 13 bases align to TRBD2. The CDR3 consists of 18 residues. V shed 4 bases and J 2 bases; nucleotides not matched to a gene: 12. Germline V gives CDR1 SGHRS, CDR2 YFSETQ. CDR3 sequence (DNA): TGCGCCAGCAGCACGCAGCCTGGGACTAGCGGGGATACCTACGAGCAGTACTTC. Its protein product is CASSTQPGTSGDTYEQYF.

Only a few counts were recorded for this clone. The chain has TRBV11-2 and TRBJ1-4; D is perhaps TRBD1 (6 bases). Germline V gene data show CDR1 as SGHAT and CDR2 as FQNNGV. V was pared by 5 bases and J by 6 bases, with 16 bases between. CDR3 length equals 15 residues. This CDR3 is CASSRIQGRDEKLFF. For the CDR3, the DNA is TGTGCCAGCAGCAGAATACAGGGTCGCGATGAAAAACTGTTTTTT.

The rearrangement links TRBV2 to TRBJ2-5; D not certain. The CDR3 length is 13 residues. Germline V gene sequence: CDR1 SNHLY, CDR2 FYNNEI. The V end was cut by 6 bases, the J end by 5 bases, with 13 bases between. CDR3 bases: TGTGCCAGCAGCCTCCTGGAGAAGGAGACCCAGTACTTC. Amino acids: CASSLLEKETQYF.

V usage is TRBV27 and J usage is TRBJ1-4; D unclear. This CDR3 spans 15 amino acids. Germline values: CDR1 MNHEY, CDR2 SMNVEV (reference sequence). V lost 3 bases and J lost 0, with 8 bases in between. The CDR3 DNA follows: TGTGCCAGCAGTTTGAGGGCGACAACTAATGAAAAACTGTTTTTT. Translating gives CASSLRATTNEKLFF.

This rearrangement joins TRBV6-1 to TRBJ2-2, with D hard to call. V shed 0 bases and J shed 7 bases, with 9 bases lying between them. Germline V gene data show CDR1 as MNHNS and CDR2 as SASEGT. CDR3 length equals 14 residues. Here the CDR3 DNA reads TGTGCCAGCAGTGAAGCGGTGGGCTTCGGGGAGCTGTTTTTT. The encoded protein is CASSEAVGFGELFF.

This chain joins TRBV7-9 and TRBJ1-3; 7 bases fit TRBD1. The CDR3 spans 14 residues. CDR1 SEHNR and CDR2 FQNEAQ come from the germline V gene (reference sequence). The junction had 3 bases not matched to a gene; V was cut back by 5 bases and J by 2 bases. CDR3 nucleotide sequence: TGTGCCAGCAGCAATACAGGGGCTGGAAACACCATATATTTT. Translation: CASSNTGAGNTIYF.

The chain has TRBV5-1 and TRBJ2-5; weak D call: TRBD1 (8 bases). V gave up 4 bases and J gave up 2 bases, with 12 bases separating them. Germline CDR1 SGHRS, CDR2 YFSETQ. CDR3 length: 14 amino acids. The CDR3 sequence: CASSNRGGQETQYF. The CDR3 nucleotides are TGCGCCAGCAGCAACAGGGGGGGGCAAGAGACCCAGTACTTC.

The V and J genes are TRBV11-2 and TRBJ2-7; 11 nucleotides align to TRBD2. Looked up from germline, CDR1 is SGHAT and CDR2 is FQNNGV. This CDR3 contains 15 residues. V was pared by 5 bases and J by 5 bases, with 8 bases of the junction left unmatched. CDR3 sequence: CASSPGLAGVNEQYF. As DNA, the CDR3 is TGTGCCAGCAGCCCTGGACTAGCGGGTGTGAACGAGCAGTACTTC.